The 17 T cell receptor beta chains reported below all come from one sample, sequenced in a study of blood T cell repertoires in COVID-19. Profiled with immunoSEQ multiplex PCR; TCRdb holds only in-frame clones, not every one. This table has more than 150,000 clones, about 87% appearing once. Sequencing was performed on peripheral blood. The receptors shown here come from a woman in her seventies with COVID-19, enrolled during active disease.

The chain employs TRBV29-1 and TRBJ2-7, with 11 bases lining up with TRBD2. Trimming took 6 bases from V and 7 from J; bases not matched to a gene: 11. The CDR3 is made up of 14 amino acids. Germline V CDR1 and CDR2: SQVTM, ANQGSEA. The CDR3: CSVETSGGQLEQYF. CDR3 bases: TGCAGCGTGGAAACTAGCGGGGGCCAGCTGGAGCAGTACTTC.

This sequence joins TRBV19 and TRBJ2-1, with no clear D. Germline CDR1 is LNHDA and CDR2 is SQIVND (reference sequence). Trimming pared 5 bases from V and 3 bases from J, leaving 8 bases between. This CDR3 comprises 13 residues. The CDR3 region is CASSSPRYNEQFF. In DNA, the CDR3 is TGTGCCAGTAGTTCCCCTCGCTACAATGAGCAGTTCTTC.

The chain is built from TRBV7-9 and TRBJ2-5, with 7 bases identical to TRBD1. J gave up 3 bases and V 5 bases, and 6 bases lay outside the gene matches. Germline CDR1 reads SEHNR; CDR2 reads FQNEAQ (reference sequence). This CDR3 is 14 amino acids long. The CDR3 sequence: CASSRSTGEETQYF. CDR3 sequence (DNA): TGTGCCAGCAGCCGGAGCACAGGGGAAGAGACCCAGTACTTC.

The V gene is TRBV28, the J gene TRBJ2-7, with D possibly TRBD1 on 6 matching bases. This CDR3 is built from 15 residues. Trimming shortened V by 5 bases and J by 0 bases, and 14 bases separated the two germline ends. CDR1 and CDR2 (germline): MDHEN, SYDVKM. CDR3 in amino acids: CASSPLQGTSYEQYF. The CDR3 DNA follows: TGTGCCAGCAGTCCTCTACAGGGTACCTCCTACGAGCAGTACTTC.

The gene calls are TRBV28 and TRBJ1-3, with 7 positions matching TRBD1. J was trimmed by 5 bases and V by 6 bases; bases with no gene match: 10. The CDR3 consists of 15 residues. The germline V gene encodes CDR1 MDHEN and CDR2 SYDVKM. The CDR3 reads CASSPTGLSRNTIYF. CDR3 DNA: TGTGCCAGCAGCCCGACAGGGCTTTCCCGAAACACCATATATTTT.

V gene TRBV5-1 combines with J gene TRBJ1-1; D possibly corresponds to TRBD1 (5 bases). With 0 bases removed from V and 2 bases from J, the gap between germline ends came to 11 bases. CDR1 is SGHRS, CDR2 YFSETQ, per germline. This CDR3 region has 15 residues. As DNA, the CDR3 is TGCGCCAGCAGCTTGGATGGGGGGATCAACACTGAAGCTTTCTTT. Its translation is CASSLDGGINTEAFF.

The chain carries TRBV28 and TRBJ1-1; no firm D call. This CDR3 is 13 amino acids long. CDR1 and CDR2 from the germline V gene are MDHEN and SYDVKM. V was shortened by 2 bases and J by 6 bases, with 10 bases between the two germline ends. The CDR3 protein is CASSLSVRAEAFF. The CDR3 DNA sequence: TGTGCCAGCAGTTTAAGTGTACGGGCTGAAGCTTTCTTT. The full variable domain, with the rest looked up from reference TRBV28 and TRBJ1-1, is DVKVTQSSRYLVKRTGEKVFLECVQDMDHENMFWYRQDPGLGLRLIYFSYDVKMKEKGDIPEGYSVSREKKERFSLILESASTNQTSMYLCASSLSVRAEAFFGQGTRLTVV.

The rearrangement joins TRBV30 to TRBJ1-1; unclear D gene. CDR1 is GTSNPN and CDR2 is SVGIG in the germline V gene (reference sequence). CDR3 length: 11 amino acids. Trimming shortened V by 3 bases and J by 7 bases, and 9 bases separated the two germline ends. CDR3 sequence reads: CAWRSQDEAFF. CDR3 in DNA: TGTGCCTGGAGAAGTCAGGATGAAGCTTTCTTT.

In the case of this clone: One end of the junction is discordant with germline, which a read error may explain. The rearrangement joins TRBV15 to TRBJ1-4; 9 nucleotides align to TRBD1. Germline V lookup: CDR1 LNHNV, CDR2 YYDKDF (reference sequence). This CDR3 is 15 amino acids long. Written as DNA, the CDR3 is TGTGCCACCAGCGGAGACAGGGGGACTAATGAAAAACTGTTTTTT. Its translation is CATSGDRGTNEKLFF.

V gene TRBV5-4 combines with J gene TRBJ2-4, with 8 bases identical to TRBD1. Trimming cost V 6 bases and J 1 base; bases outside gene matches: 6. This CDR3 has 15 amino acids. The germline gives CDR1 SGHNT, CDR2 YYREEE (reference sequence). The CDR3 region is CASTVTGGAKNIQYF. As DNA, the CDR3 is TGTGCCAGCACCGTCACAGGGGGTGCCAAAAACATTCAGTACTTC.

The genes are TRBV2 and TRBJ2-5, with D maybe TRBD2 (6 bases). Germline loops: CDR1 SNHLY, CDR2 FYNNEI. V was trimmed by 5 bases and J by 3 bases, leaving 16 bases between them. The CDR3 loop spans 15 amino acids. CDR3 in amino acids: CASSPTGSPKETQYF. The DNA of the CDR3 is TGTGCCAGCAGTCCCACCGGGAGCCCTAAAGAGACCCAGTACTTC.

The chain uses TRBV25-1 and TRBJ2-1; 10 bases map to TRBD2. Looked up from germline, CDR1 is MGHDK and CDR2 is SYGVNS. The junction had 5 bases not matched to a gene; V was cut back by 3 bases and J by 3 bases. The CDR3 contains 16 residues. The CDR3 sequence is CASSDRTSGYYNEQFF. CDR3 bases: TGTGCCAGCAGTGACCGGACTAGCGGTTACTACAATGAGCAGTTCTTC.

The chain links TRBV28 to TRBJ1-5; 7 bases are a match to TRBD1. This CDR3 comprises 13 residues. V dropped 6 bases and J dropped 3; count of bases not matched to a gene: 2. Germline-derived CDR1 and CDR2 are MDHEN and SYDVKM. The CDR3 DNA sequence: TGTGCCAGCAGAGGACAGGCCAATCAGCCCCAGCATTTT. Translation: CASRGQANQPQHF.

This clone was recorded a few times. The rearrangement links TRBV15 to TRBJ2-5; maybe TRBD1 (6 bases). Germline lookup yields CDR1 LNHNV and CDR2 YYDKDF (reference sequence). This CDR3 comprises 13 residues. The V end was cut by 4 bases, the J end by 5 bases, with 11 bases between. The CDR3 reads CATSIQGRETQYF. CDR3 nucleotides: TGTGCCACCAGCATACAGGGCCGGGAGACCCAGTACTTC.

This clone was recorded once. The chain is built from TRBV5-5 and TRBJ2-5; D not certain. With 7 bases removed from V and 0 bases from J, the gap between germline ends came to 16 bases. CDR1 is SGHKS, CDR2 YYEKEE, per germline (reference sequence). The CDR3 covers 15 residues. The CDR3 here is CASLAMGQYQETQYF. In DNA, the CDR3 is TGTGCCAGCTTAGCTATGGGTCAGTACCAAGAGACCCAGTACTTC.

The chain carries TRBV30 and TRBJ2-5; 8 bases match TRBD2. J gave up 4 bases and V 2 bases, and 6 bases lay outside the gene matches. Germline CDR1 GTSNPN, CDR2 SVGIG (reference sequence). The CDR3 sequence is 14 residues long. The CDR3 bases are TGTGCCTGGAGTTACGAGCGGGAGAGAGAGACCCAGTACTTC. Translation gives CAWSYERERETQYF.

The chain couples TRBV5-1 to TRBJ1-1; 7 bases match TRBD1. J was trimmed by 3 bases and V by 3 bases; bases with no gene match: 8. Germline assignment: CDR1 SGHRS and CDR2 YFSETQ. The CDR3 runs to 15 residues. This CDR3 reads CASSSSPGQYTEAFF. The DNA for the CDR3 is TGCGCCAGCAGCTCATCTCCGGGACAGTACACTGAAGCTTTCTTT.